This TCR beta chain was profiled in a study of T cell responses to AZD1222 COVID-19 vaccine. Comments on this clone: As yet, its antigen is unknown.

The study, taken as a whole, reports: It should be noted that donors were predominantly white British and more often female, and clonal diversity was possibly underestimated.

The length of the CDR3 is 12 residues. CDR1 is ENHRY, CDR2 SYGVKD, per germline. V was shortened by 6 bases and J by 3 bases, with 9 bases between the two germline ends. Method: immunoSEQ multiplex PCR; TCRdb's copy keeps in-frame clones and lacks some. The table records 100,000 to 150,000 clones, around 87% of them present only once. The V call is TRBV10-3, the J call TRBJ2-7; D not resolved. Sequences were derived from peripheral blood, sampled on day 0 of AZD1222 vaccination. The receptor's source is an adult in good health. CDR3 in amino acids: CAIREKGYEQYF. The CDR3 region has the DNA TGTGCCATCAGGGAAAAGGGCTACGAGCAGTACTTC.